The next 8 T cell receptor beta chains were all read from a single sample in a study of radiotherapy plus CTLA-4 blockade in lung cancer. TCRdb's table, derived via immunoSEQ multiplex PCR, lists solely in-frame clones and lacks some. The sample carries fewer than 75,000 clones, around 87% recorded once. The sample was peripheral blood, taken from a patient treated with radiotherapy plus ipilimumab. All receptors come from a human donor with non-small cell lung cancer that progressed on radiotherapy plus ipilimumab.

The chain links TRBV4-1 to TRBJ2-2, with 9 nucleotides matching TRBD2. The germline gives CDR1 MGHRA, CDR2 YSYEKL. The junction had 2 bases not matched to a gene; V was cut back by 1 base and J by 8 bases. The CDR3 runs 14 residues. This chain's CDR3 is CASSQALAGGELFF. The CDR3 nucleotides read TGCGCCAGCAGCCAAGCGCTAGCGGGAGGGGAGCTGTTTTTT.

The genes are TRBV7-3 and TRBJ2-2; TRBD1 matches 8 bases. Unmatched junction bases numbered 10, after V lost 5 bases and J lost 5 bases. The germline CDR1 and CDR2 sequences are SGHTA and FQGTGA. The CDR3 is made up of 16 amino acids. CDR3 region: CASSPRTGGKTGELFF. Written as DNA, the CDR3 is TGTGCCAGCAGCCCAAGAACAGGGGGAAAGACCGGGGAGCTGTTTTTT.

The chain joins TRBV11-2 to TRBJ1-1; 8 bases fit TRBD1. This CDR3 has 16 residues. The V gene's germline CDR1 is SGHAT and CDR2 FQNNGV. V lost 0 bases, J lost 5 bases, and 8 bases stayed unmatched. The CDR3, as DNA: TGTGCCAGCAGCTTAGATCGGGACAGGCGGTGGACTGAAGCTTTCTTT. It translates to CASSLDRDRRWTEAFF. The whole variable domain, remainder taken from reference TRBV11-2 and TRBJ1-1, is EAGVAQSPRYKIIEKRQSVAFWCNPISGHATLYWYQQILGQGPKLLIQFQNNGVVDDSQLPKDRFSAERLKGVDSTLKIQPAKLEDSAVYLCASSLDRDRRWTEAFFGQGTRLTVV.

The table lists this clone with a count of one. The chain carries TRBV4-1 and TRBJ1-2, with TRBD1 matching 8 bases. Germline V gene sequence: CDR1 MGHRA, CDR2 YSYEKL. V lost 1 base to trimming and J lost 8 bases; unmatched junction nucleotides: 15. The CDR3 has 17 amino acids. The CDR3 protein is CASSQGVGDRNARGYTF. The CDR3 DNA follows: TGCGCCAGCAGCCAAGGGGTGGGGGACAGGAACGCTCGGGGCTACACCTTC.

V usage is TRBV30 and J usage is TRBJ1-5; D is perhaps TRBD1 (5 bases). Germline V lookup: CDR1 GTSNPN, CDR2 SVGIG (reference sequence). CDR3 length equals 15 residues. V was cut by 2 bases and J by 5 bases, with 16 bases left in between. The CDR3, as DNA: TGTGCCTGGAGTTCCTATACTGGGACGTATCAGCCCCAGCATTTT. Its protein is CAWSSYTGTYQPQHF.

The CDR3 region has the DNA TGTGCCACCGCCTCACTTGCCGGACGAGCGGGTGGTGAAAAACTGTTTTTT. Translating it yields CATASLAGRAGGEKLFF. The chain links TRBV28 to TRBJ1-4; unclear D gene. The V and J ends lost 10 bases and 7 bases respectively, with 28 bases between them. From germline, CDR1 is MDHEN and CDR2 SYDVKM. The CDR3 loop spans 17 amino acids.

This chain joins TRBV9 and TRBJ2-5, with 8 bases fitting TRBD2. V lost 0 bases to trimming and J lost 4 bases; unmatched junction nucleotides: 5. The germline V gene encodes CDR1 SGDLS and CDR2 YYNGEE. The CDR3 loop spans 15 amino acids. The CDR3 DNA reads TGTGCCAGCAGCGTAGCGGGAGGGCTGAGAGAGACCCAGTACTTC. This codes for CASSVAGGLRETQYF.

This chain links TRBV15 with TRBJ2-1; D assignment may be TRBD1 or TRBD2 (5 bases each). Deletions cut 5 bases from V and 0 bases from J, with 29 bases between. Germline CDR1 and CDR2: LNHNV and YYDKDF (reference sequence). This CDR3 spans 21 amino acids. The DNA of the CDR3 is TGTGCCACCAGCGACACGGAGAGATTAACGGGACCAGAGAGCTCCTACAATGAGCAGTTCTTC. It yields the protein CATSDTERLTGPESSYNEQFF.